The clone carrying this T cell receptor (beta chain) has at least ten counts. The antigen is undetermined. One entry per CDR3 protein, called by TCRdb with MiXCR from the 5' RACE reads. Here the sample spans 500,000 to 650,000 distinct CDR3 sequences, 5.3% being singletons. These data belong to a study of CD8 T cells in ankylosing spondylitis. Study-wide results and limits: The study identified a TCR beta motif of seven or eight highly homologous variants that appeared characteristic of ankylosing spondylitis blood. It was reported that disease-linked clones were significantly enriched in matched ankylosing spondylitis synovial fluid.

The germline V gene encodes CDR1 SGHAT and CDR2 FQNNGV. This CDR3 has 12 residues. Trimming took 4 bases from V and 4 from J, leaving 7 bases between them. The TCR comes from a male donor with ankylosing spondylitis. The specimen sequenced was blood, either unsorted or a sorted T cell fraction (not recorded which). The J gene is TRBJ1-2, the V gene TRBV11-2; D is unclear. The CDR3 DNA reads TGTGCCAGCAGCTCTACTAGCTATGGCTACACCTTC. Protein product: CASSSTSYGYTF. The full variable domain, its missing parts supplied by reference TRBV11-2 and TRBJ1-2, is EAGVAQSPRYKIIEKRQSVAFWCNPISGHATLYWYQQILGQGPKLLIQFQNNGVVDDSQLPKDRFSAERLKGVDSTLKIQPAKLEDSAVYLCASSSTSYGYTFGSGTRLTVV.